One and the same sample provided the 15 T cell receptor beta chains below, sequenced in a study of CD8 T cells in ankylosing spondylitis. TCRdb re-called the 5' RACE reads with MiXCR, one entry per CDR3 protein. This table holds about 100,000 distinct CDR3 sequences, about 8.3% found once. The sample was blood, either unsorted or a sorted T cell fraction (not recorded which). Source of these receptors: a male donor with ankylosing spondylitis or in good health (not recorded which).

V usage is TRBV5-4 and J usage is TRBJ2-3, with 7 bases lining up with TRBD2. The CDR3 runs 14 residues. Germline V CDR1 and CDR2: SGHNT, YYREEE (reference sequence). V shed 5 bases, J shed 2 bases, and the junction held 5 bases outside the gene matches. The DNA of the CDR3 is TGTGCCAGCAGGACAGCGGGGTTCACAGATACGCAGTATTTT. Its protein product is CASRTAGFTDTQYF.

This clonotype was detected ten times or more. CDR3 nucleotide sequence: TGTGCCAGCAGCAGGACTAGTAGCTACGAGCAGTACTTC. Protein product: CASSRTSSYEQYF. This chain connects TRBV7-9 to TRBJ2-7; 7 nucleotides align to TRBD2. Per germline, CDR1 SEHNR and CDR2 FQNEAQ (reference sequence). J lost 3 bases, V lost 5 bases, and 4 bases had no gene match. The CDR3 contains 13 residues.

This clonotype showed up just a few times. CDR3 coding DNA: TGTGCCAGCAGCTTAACACCAGGGTTCGTACAATCTAATGAAAAACTGTTTTTT. As protein: CASSLTPGFVQSNEKLFF. J is TRBJ1-4 and V is TRBV11-2; D might be TRBD1 (5 bases). Looked up from germline, CDR1 is SGHAT and CDR2 is FQNNGV. This CDR3 is built from 18 residues. Trimming pared 2 bases from V and 3 bases from J, leaving 19 bases between.

The CDR3: CASSRDRGETQYF. In DNA, the CDR3 is TGTGCCAGCAGCCGTGACAGGGGTGAGACCCAGTACTTC. This chain uses TRBV7-2 with TRBJ2-5, with 8 bases lining up with TRBD1. Germline V gene sequence: CDR1 SGHTA, CDR2 FQGNSA. Germline trimming cut 5 bases from V and 5 bases from J; bases unmatched to any gene: 4. The CDR3 consists of 13 residues.

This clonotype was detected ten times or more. In DNA, the CDR3 is TGCGCCAGCAGCTCCCTGGTGGCTAGCGGTAAAGAGACCCAGTACTTC. Translation gives CASSSLVASGKETQYF. The chain has TRBV5-1 and TRBJ2-5; TRBD2 aligns across 7 bases. V trimming: 3 bases; J trimming: 3 bases; junction bases outside the gene matches: 11. CDR3 length equals 16 residues. From germline, CDR1 is SGHRS and CDR2 YFSETQ.

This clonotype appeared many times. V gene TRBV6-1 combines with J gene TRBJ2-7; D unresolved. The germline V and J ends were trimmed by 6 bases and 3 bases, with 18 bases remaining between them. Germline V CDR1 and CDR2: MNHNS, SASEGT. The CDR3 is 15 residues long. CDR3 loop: CASSTPFGVGYEQYF. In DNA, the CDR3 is TGTGCCAGCAGCACCCCCTTTGGGGTGGGCTACGAGCAGTACTTC.

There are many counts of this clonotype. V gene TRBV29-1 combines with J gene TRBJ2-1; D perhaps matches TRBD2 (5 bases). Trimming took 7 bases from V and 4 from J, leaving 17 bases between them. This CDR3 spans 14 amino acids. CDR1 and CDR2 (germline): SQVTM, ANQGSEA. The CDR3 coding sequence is TGCAGCGCCATCGGGGAGAAGAAGTACAATGAGCAGTTCTTC. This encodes CSAIGEKKYNEQFF.

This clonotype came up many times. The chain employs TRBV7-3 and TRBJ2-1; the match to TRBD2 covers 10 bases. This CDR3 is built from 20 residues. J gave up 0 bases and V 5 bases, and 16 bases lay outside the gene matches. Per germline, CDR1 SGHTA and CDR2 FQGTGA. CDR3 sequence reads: CASSPKRVSGGASSYNEQFF. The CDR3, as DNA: TGTGCCAGCAGCCCTAAGAGGGTCAGCGGGGGGGCTAGCTCCTACAATGAGCAGTTCTTC.

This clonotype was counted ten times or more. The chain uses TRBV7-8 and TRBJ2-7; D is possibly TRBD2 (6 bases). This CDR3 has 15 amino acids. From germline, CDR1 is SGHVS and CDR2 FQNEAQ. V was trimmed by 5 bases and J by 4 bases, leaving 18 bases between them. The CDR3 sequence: CASSASGGITYEQYF. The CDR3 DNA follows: TGTGCCAGCAGCGCGAGTGGCGGGATTACGTACGAGCAGTACTTC.

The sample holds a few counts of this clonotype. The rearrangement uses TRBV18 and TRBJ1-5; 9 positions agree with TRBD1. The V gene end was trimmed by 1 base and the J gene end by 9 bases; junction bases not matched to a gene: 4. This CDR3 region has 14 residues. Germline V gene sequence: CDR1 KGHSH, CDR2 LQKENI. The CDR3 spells CASSPRDRDVPQHF. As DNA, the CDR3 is TGTGCCAGCTCACCACGGGACAGGGACGTGCCCCAGCATTTT.

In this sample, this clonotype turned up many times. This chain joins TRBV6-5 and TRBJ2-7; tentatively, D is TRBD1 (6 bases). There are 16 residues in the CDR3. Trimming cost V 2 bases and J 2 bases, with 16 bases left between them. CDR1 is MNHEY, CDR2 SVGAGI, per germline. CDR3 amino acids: CASSYPETGTTYEQYF. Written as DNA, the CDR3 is TGTGCCAGCAGTTACCCCGAGACAGGAACTACCTACGAGCAGTACTTC.

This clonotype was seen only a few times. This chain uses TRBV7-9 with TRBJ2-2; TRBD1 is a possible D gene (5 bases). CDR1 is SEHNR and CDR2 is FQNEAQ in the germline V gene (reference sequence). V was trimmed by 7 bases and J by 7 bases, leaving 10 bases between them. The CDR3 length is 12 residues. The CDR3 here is CASTSQGGELFF. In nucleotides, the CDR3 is TGTGCCAGCACCTCGCAGGGCGGGGAGCTGTTTTTT.

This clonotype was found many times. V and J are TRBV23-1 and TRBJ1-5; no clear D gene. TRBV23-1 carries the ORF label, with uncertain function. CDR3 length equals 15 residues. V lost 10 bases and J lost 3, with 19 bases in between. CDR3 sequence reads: CAIRLKRDLNQPQHF. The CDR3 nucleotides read TGCGCCATCCGACTTAAAAGGGATCTCAATCAGCCCCAGCATTTT.

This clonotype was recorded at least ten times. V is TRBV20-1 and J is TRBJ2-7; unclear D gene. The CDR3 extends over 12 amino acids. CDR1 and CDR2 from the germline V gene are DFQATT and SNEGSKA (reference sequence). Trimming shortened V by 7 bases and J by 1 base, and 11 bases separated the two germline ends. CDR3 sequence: CSGVSKSYEQYF. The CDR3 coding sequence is TGCAGTGGGGTCTCCAAATCCTACGAGCAGTACTTC.

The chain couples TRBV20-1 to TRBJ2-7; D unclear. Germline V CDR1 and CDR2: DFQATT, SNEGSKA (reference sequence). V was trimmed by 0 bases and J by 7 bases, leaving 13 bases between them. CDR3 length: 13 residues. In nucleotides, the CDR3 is TGCAGTGCTAGAGACCTTATCGCTTTGGAGCAGTACTTC. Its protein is CSARDLIALEQYF.